The present entry profiles one TCR beta chain with its context. This sample was taken from a study of blood T cell repertoires in COVID-19. Study summary: Samples came from the United States, Italy and Spain, spanning acute and convalescent COVID-19. Nucleic acid was either cDNA or gDNA, and it came from T cells, B-cell-depleted T cells, or PBMCs.

Some clones are missing from TCRdb's copy, which holds only in-frame ones; the method was immunoSEQ multiplex PCR. The table has fewer than 90,000 clones, around 90% seen once. There are 12 residues in the CDR3. Germline V gene data show CDR1 as SNHLY and CDR2 as FYNNEI. V was clipped by 5 bases and J by 7 bases; unmatched bases: 4. The J gene is TRBJ1-1, the V gene TRBV2; 7 nucleotides agree with TRBD1. The sample taken for sequencing was peripheral blood. The sequence was obtained from a male donor with acute or convalescent COVID-19. CDR3 residues: CASSRDRDEAFF. CDR3 nucleotides: TGTGCCAGCAGTAGAGACAGGGATGAAGCTTTCTTT.